This TCR beta chain comes out of a study of T cell responses to AZD1222 COVID-19 vaccine. The protocol was immunoSEQ multiplex PCR, while the TCRdb copy is restricted to in-frame clones and leaves out a portion. The repertoire holds about 260,000 clones, approximately 95% seen once, with approximately 0.52% in the top ten. CDR3 length equals 19 residues. Germline CDR1 reads LNHDA; CDR2 reads SQIVND (reference sequence). The junction had 18 bases not matched to a gene; V was cut back by 0 bases and J by 6 bases. This receptor was obtained from an adult in good health. The chain uses TRBV19 and TRBJ2-3, with TRBD2 identical over 7 bases. Sequenced material: peripheral blood, taken on day 0 of AZD1222 vaccination. The CDR3 nucleotides are TGTGCCAGTAGTATAGACAGCCCCCCTGGAGCGGGGCTACAGGATACGCAGTATTTT. Translated, it gives CASSIDSPPGAGLQDTQYF.